Following are 7 T cell receptor beta chains from one sample sequenced in a study of sequential checkpoint blockade in melanoma. Documented treatment: randomized to nivolumab then ipilimumab (arm A) or the reverse (arm B). Sequenced by immunoSEQ multiplex PCR; TCRdb stores in-frame clones only, minus some. The data contain some 13,000 clones, roughly a fifth of them singletons. Sequences were derived from tumor tissue (inferred from file names), sampled from a patient given nivolumab and ipilimumab in sequence. The receptors come from a human donor with melanoma.

This clone was picked up many times. This CDR3 is CASSQGGSNTGELFF. In DNA form, the CDR3 reads TGTGCCAGCAGCCAAGGGGGGAGTAACACCGGGGAGCTGTTTTTT. V gene TRBV11-1 combines with J gene TRBJ2-2; perhaps D is TRBD1 or TRBD2 (6 bases each). This CDR3 is built from 15 residues. In germline, CDR1 is SGHAT, CDR2 FQDESV (reference sequence). The germline V and J ends were trimmed by 5 bases and 2 bases, with 12 bases remaining between them. Drawing the rest from reference TRBV11-1 and TRBJ2-2, the complete variable domain is EAEVAQSPRYKITEKSQAVAFWCDPISGHATLYWYRQILGQGPELLVQFQDESVVDDSQLPKDRFSAERLKGVDSTLKIQPAELGDSAMYLCASSQGGSNTGELFFGEGSRLTVL.

The V gene is TRBV6-8, the J gene TRBJ2-3; D tentatively fits TRBD1 or TRBD2 (5 bases each). CDR1 is MNHGY and CDR2 is SAAAGT in the germline V gene. The CDR3 sequence is 14 residues long. V shed 1 base and J shed 3 bases, with 8 bases lying between them. The CDR3 here is CASSYLGPTDTQYF. CDR3 bases: TGTGCCAGCAGTTACTTGGGACCTACAGATACGCAGTATTTT.

The gene calls are TRBV19 and TRBJ1-1, with a weak D call TRBD1 (5 bases). Trimming pared 7 bases from V and 0 bases from J, leaving 15 bases between. This CDR3 comprises 15 residues. Germline CDR1 reads LNHDA; CDR2 reads SQIVND (reference sequence). CDR3 protein: CASTLGTDMNTEAFF. The CDR3 DNA follows: TGTGCCAGTACCCTCGGGACGGACATGAACACTGAAGCTTTCTTT.

A few counts support this clone. The rearrangement joins TRBV28 to TRBJ2-5, with D perhaps TRBD1 or TRBD2 (5 bases each). This CDR3 is 15 amino acids long. The V end was cut by 3 bases, the J end by 7 bases, with 18 bases between. Germline CDR1 MDHEN, CDR2 SYDVKM. The CDR3 loop reads CASSFTGLAVLTQYF. In nucleotides, the CDR3 is TGTGCCAGCAGTTTTACAGGTCTAGCTGTCCTGACCCAGTACTTC.

The chain combines TRBV28 with TRBJ1-1, with 10 bases aligning to TRBD1. CDR3 length equals 14 residues. With 6 bases clipped from V and 4 bases from J, the junction kept 5 bases outside the gene matches. Germline V lookup: CDR1 MDHEN, CDR2 SYDVKM. The CDR3 nucleotides are TGTGCCAGCAGGGGACAGGGGTTGGGCACTGAAGCTTTCTTT. Its protein product is CASRGQGLGTEAFF.

CDR3: CASISGTGATPVSTDTQYF. CDR3 nucleotides: TGTGCCAGCATATCCGGGACAGGGGCAACTCCCGTATCAACAGATACGCAGTATTTT. The rearrangement links TRBV6-8 to TRBJ2-3; 10 bases are shared with TRBD1. Germline V lookup: CDR1 MNHGY, CDR2 SAAAGT. The CDR3 covers 19 residues. Unmatched junction bases numbered 19, after V lost 7 bases and J lost 3 bases.

This clone was recorded many times. This chain connects TRBV11-3 to TRBJ1-6; maybe TRBD1 (5 bases). The CDR3 runs 15 residues. V dropped 3 bases and J dropped 6 bases, with 12 bases sitting between them. CDR1 is SGHNT, CDR2 YENEEA, per germline. This CDR3 is CASSLSREVNSPLHF. The CDR3 DNA sequence: TGTGCCAGCAGCTTGAGCAGGGAGGTTAATTCACCCCTCCACTTT.